This T cell receptor beta chain was documented in a study of cytomegalovirus exposure and HLA in healthy donors (dated by TCRdb to 2016 to 2017). Regarding the complete study: A later analysis indicated that the 90 to 150 validation repertoires were generated on the platform also employed for the 666 repertoires of the first cohort. The study was designed to test whether signatures of past pathogen exposure could be identified by cataloging public T cell receptors. Besides the first cohort of about 730 subjects, a separate validation cohort made up of 120 different subjects was used. The study combined high-throughput TCR immunosequencing, statistical association of individual TCRs with disease status, and machine learning to predict cytomegalovirus infection status.

Broad study findings and their caveats: A later analysis found that TCRs clustered in the first cohort also tended to co-occur in the roughly 120 validation repertoires, with approximately 95% of cluster scores above 0. According to the authors, the approach could potentially be generalized to other disease states and immunological phenotypes. In the study, 150 to 200 TCR beta chains were listed as associated with cytomegalovirus. The validation cohort had no HLA typing available for a later analysis, so co-occurrence within that cohort was assessed over all 120 or so repertoires. The classifier was reported to diagnose cytomegalovirus status with high specificity and sensitivity in both the original and validation cohorts. Most TCR sequences were seen in very few donors, while some public TCRs were found in many individuals. Three of the identified cytomegalovirus-associated TCR beta chains were confirmed in vitro to be specific for cytomegalovirus antigens.

Libraries were constructed by the immunoSEQ multiplex PCR assay. In the original analysis: To diagnose cytomegalovirus status from the catalog of TCR beta chain sequences, a statistical classification framework was built. Here the immuneACCESS table is served through TCRdb, limited to in-frame sequences with V and J called. Missing clones are a known gap in these copies; in checked studies unresolved V genes cover under half, and the rest lacks a known reason. Clone size and the V and J calls come from that table; the DNA yielded D and trimming. The sample includes about 140,000 clones, with about 90% observed a single time. Nearly 3% of the sample rests with the top ten. For this clone: Its antigen remains undetermined. Base qualities are not at hand, and no much larger clone is one base apart.

The donors were included in the validation cohort of 130 or so subjects, a group kept apart from the roughly 670-subject first cohort. This clonotype originated in a man aged 18 to 30 in good health and CMV-seronegative. Sequencing was performed on PBMCs.

The DNA sequence is given as TGTGCCAGTAGTATTGGGCAGTACTACGAGCAGTACTTC. Its protein product is CASSIGQYYEQYF. Recombination connected TRBV19 to TRBJ2-7, with the D gene not clear enough to name. V lost 3 bases and J lost 3 bases; the stretch between them is 9 bases long. Via the germline V gene (reference sequence), CDR1 is LNHDA and CDR2 SQIVND. The CDR3 spans 13 residues, from the cysteine through the phenylalanine. Only CDR3 DNA remains: 39 bases, in frame from the first base.